The 16 T cell receptor beta chains below were found in one sample sequenced in a study of cytomegalovirus exposure and HLA in healthy donors. The method was immunoSEQ multiplex PCR; TCRdb's version includes in-frame clones alone and lacks a portion of them. This sample yields more than 250,000 clones, of which around 90% are seen a single time; 1% to 1.5% belongs to the top ten. Sequences were obtained from PBMCs. These receptors all come from a young woman in good health and CMV-seropositive.

The gene calls are TRBV7-2 and TRBJ1-6; 7 bases fit TRBD1. Germline assignment: CDR1 SGHTA and CDR2 FQGNSA. This CDR3 has 15 amino acids. Unmatched junction bases numbered 8, after V lost 5 bases and J lost 7 bases. DNA for the CDR3: TGTGCCAGCAGCCCCCGACAGGGAGTAAATTCACCCCTCCACTTT. Amino acids: CASSPRQGVNSPLHF.

This chain links TRBV4-1 with TRBJ2-3, with TRBD2 as a possible D gene (7 bases). Per germline, CDR1 MGHRA and CDR2 YSYEKL. The CDR3 length is 19 residues. Trimming pared 0 bases from V and 2 bases from J, leaving 21 bases between. CDR3 in DNA: TGCGCCAGCAGCCAAGATCATGGGGGGGCCACCCGATTCACAGATACGCAGTATTTT. It specifies CASSQDHGGATRFTDTQYF.

This rearrangement joins TRBV4-1 to TRBJ2-2, with D tentatively TRBD1 (5 bases). Trimming took 0 bases from V and 1 from J, leaving 9 bases between them. This CDR3 contains 16 residues. Germline assignment: CDR1 MGHRA and CDR2 YSYEKL. Here the CDR3 reads CASSQEQGWNTGELFF. The CDR3 DNA is TGCGCCAGCAGCCAAGAGCAGGGATGGAACACCGGGGAGCTGTTTTTT.

The chain is built from TRBV11-2 and TRBJ2-7; 9 bases fit TRBD1. V gave up 5 bases and J gave up 5 bases; unmatched junction bases: 1. Germline V CDR1 and CDR2: SGHAT, FQNNGV. The CDR3 totals 12 residues. The CDR3 reads CASSRTGDEQYF. CDR3 nucleotides: TGTGCCAGCAGCCGGACAGGGGACGAGCAGTACTTC.

The CDR3 bases are TGTGCTAGTGGGACACCTTGGAAGTATGGCTACACCTTC. The encoded protein is CASGTPWKYGYTF. The V gene is TRBV12-5, the J gene TRBJ1-2, with D unclear. Trimming removed 6 bases at V and 5 bases at J, with 13 bases between. Looked up from germline, CDR1 is LGHNT and CDR2 is FRNRAP. The CDR3 is 13 residues long.

The chain links TRBV5-4 to TRBJ2-1, with D possibly being TRBD1 (5 bases). Germline values: CDR1 SGHNT, CDR2 YYREEE (reference sequence). This CDR3 region has 13 residues. V was shortened by 2 bases and J by 7 bases, with 10 bases between the two germline ends. The CDR3 protein is CASSLSRANEQFF. Written as DNA, the CDR3 is TGTGCCAGCAGCTTATCCAGGGCAAATGAGCAGTTCTTC.

The J gene is TRBJ2-7, the V gene TRBV30, with D uncertain. CDR1 is GTSNPN, CDR2 SVGIG, per germline (reference sequence). With 2 bases removed from V and 2 bases from J, the gap between germline ends came to 10 bases. This CDR3 is built from 13 residues. The CDR3 region is CAWSLQTAYEQYF. The CDR3 DNA follows: TGTGCCTGGAGTCTACAAACAGCCTACGAGCAGTACTTC.

The CDR3 here is CASSARDRNSPLHF. CDR3 bases: TGTGCCAGCAGTGCCCGGGACAGGAATTCACCCCTCCACTTT. The V gene is TRBV6-1, the J gene TRBJ1-6; the match to TRBD1 covers 8 bases. V lost 4 bases to trimming and J lost 7 bases; unmatched junction nucleotides: 3. Germline CDR1 reads MNHNS; CDR2 reads SASEGT. The CDR3 loop spans 14 amino acids.

The chain has TRBV18 and TRBJ1-1, with D possibly matching TRBD1 (5 bases). V lost 1 base to trimming and J lost 3 bases, with 9 bases between them. This CDR3 has 14 residues. Germline V gene data show CDR1 as KGHSH and CDR2 as LQKENI. For the CDR3, the DNA is TGTGCCAGCTCACCACAGACGGGACACACTGAAGCTTTCTTT. It codes for CASSPQTGHTEAFF. The complete variable domain, with remaining parts taken from reference TRBV18 and TRBJ1-1, reads NAGVMQNPRHLVRRRGQEARLRCSPMKGHSHVYWYRQLPEEGLKFMVYLQKENIIDESGMPKERFSAEFPKEGPSILRIQQVVRGDSAAYFCASSPQTGHTEAFFGQGTRLTVV.

The rearrangement joins TRBV7-9 to TRBJ1-1; a weak D match, TRBD1 (6 bases). The CDR3 is 15 amino acids. V was pared by 8 bases and J by 11 bases, with 27 bases between. From germline, CDR1 is SEHNR and CDR2 FQNEAQ (reference sequence). The CDR3 DNA is TGTGCCAGCGTTTTCGTGGGGACACAATCCGAGGCGGCTTTCTTT. Its protein is CASVFVGTQSEAAFF.

The J gene is TRBJ2-7, the V gene TRBV29-1, with TRBD1 identical over 9 bases. Germline values: CDR1 SQVTM, CDR2 ANQGSEA. The CDR3 runs to 13 residues. The trim removed 3 bases at V and 3 bases at J, leaving 3 bases unmatched. The CDR3 sequence is CSVETGGNYEQYF. The CDR3 region has the DNA TGCAGCGTTGAGACAGGGGGAAACTACGAGCAGTACTTC.

The gene calls are TRBV29-1 and TRBJ1-4; D may be TRBD1 (5 bases). This CDR3 has 14 amino acids. Germline V CDR1 and CDR2: SQVTM, ANQGSEA. Trimming cost V 8 bases and J 3 bases, with 16 bases left between them. The CDR3 is CSSRQRGPNEKLFF. CDR3 sequence (DNA): TGCAGCTCCCGACAGAGGGGCCCTAATGAAAAACTGTTTTTT.

V and J are TRBV5-8 and TRBJ2-1; 12 bases are shared with TRBD1. The length of the CDR3 is 15 residues. The V segment lost 3 bases and the J segment 5 bases; nucleotides outside the gene matches: 3. Germline CDR1 SGHTS, CDR2 YDEGEE. CDR3 nucleotide sequence: TGTGCCAGCAGCTACCGGGACAGGGGGCACAATGAGCAGTTCTTC. This sequence encodes CASSYRDRGHNEQFF.

The chain has TRBV27 and TRBJ2-1, with 7 nucleotides matching TRBD1. The CDR3 is 15 residues long. The germline V gene has CDR1 MNHEY and CDR2 SMNVEV (reference sequence). The ends lost 0 bases at V and 7 bases at J; junction bases unmatched: 6. In DNA form, the CDR3 reads TGTGCCAGCAGTTTATCGGTGCAGGGGGTGAATGAGCAGTTCTTC. Amino acids: CASSLSVQGVNEQFF.

The chain combines TRBV7-9 with TRBJ2-7; tentatively, D is TRBD2 (5 bases). V was cut by 5 bases and J by 3 bases, with 17 bases left in between. CDR1 is SEHNR, CDR2 FQNEAQ, per germline (reference sequence). The CDR3 has 15 residues. CDR3 bases: TGTGCCAGCAGCCGCCGGACGGGGATGATCTACGAGCAGTACTTC. It is translated as CASSRRTGMIYEQYF.

The chain employs TRBV28 and TRBJ1-5, with D maybe TRBD1 (6 bases). The CDR3 contains 13 residues. Germline CDR1 MDHEN, CDR2 SYDVKM. V was clipped by 5 bases and J by 7 bases, with 12 bases between them. The DNA of the CDR3 is TGTGCCAGCAGTACGCAGGGGCGACAGCCCCAGCATTTT. Translating it yields CASSTQGRQPQHF.